The 8 T cell receptor beta chains presented below share a single source sample, sequenced in a study of T cells in Graves' hyperthyroidism and ophthalmopathy. RNA transcripts provided the source from which TCR beta CDR3 regions were amplified. In the first-round RT-PCR of the TCR CDR3, the HTBI primer set was used. From the multiplex PCR reads, TCRdb called clonotypes with MiXCR, one entry per CDR3 protein. This table has about 98,000 distinct CDR3 sequences, approximately 40% appearing once. The sample comprised peripheral blood or thyroid tissue (not recorded which). The receptors come from a woman in her twenties or thirties with Graves' hyperthyroidism.

This clonotype was seen many times. This chain uses TRBV4-1 with TRBJ1-1; D is unresolved. The CDR3 runs 16 residues. Trimming cost V 1 base and J 2 bases, with 14 bases left between them. Germline lookup yields CDR1 MGHRA and CDR2 YSYEKL. Here the CDR3 DNA reads TGCGCCAGCAGCCAAGTCCCCCCAGGAAAAAACACTGAAGCTTTCTTT. Its protein is CASSQVPPGKNTEAFF.

There are many counts of this clonotype. This chain uses TRBV5-1 with TRBJ2-7; D is perhaps TRBD1 or TRBD2 (5 bases each). CDR1 SGHRS and CDR2 YFSETQ come from the germline V gene. The CDR3 runs 15 residues. The V and J ends lost 0 bases and 2 bases respectively, with 12 bases between them. The DNA for the CDR3 is TGCGCCAGCAGCTTGGGAGGGGCGAAGCCCTACGAGCAGTACTTC. Amino acid sequence: CASSLGGAKPYEQYF.

This clonotype has ten or more counts. The CDR3 sequence is CSAGGGDTEAFF. The CDR3 DNA follows: TGCAGTGCCGGGGGGGGGGACACTGAAGCTTTCTTT. The chain couples TRBV20-1 to TRBJ1-1; TRBD1 is a possible D gene (5 bases). Germline CDR1 reads DFQATT; CDR2 reads SNEGSKA (reference sequence). Trimming pared 6 bases from V and 3 bases from J, leaving 11 bases between. CDR3 size: 12 residues.

A word on this clonotype: One end of the junction fails to match germline, which may point to a read error. The chain is built from TRBV28 and TRBJ1-2; D is uncertain. The CDR3 length is 13 residues. Per the germline V gene, CDR1 is MDHEN and CDR2 is SYDVKM. The CDR3 DNA follows: TGTGCCAGCACTGACTCGGGGAACTATGGCTACGCCTTC. Residues: CASTDSGNYGYAF.

This clonotype has a count of ten or more. The rearrangement links TRBV6-6 to TRBJ2-3, with D perhaps matching TRBD2 (5 bases). V was cut by 0 bases and J by 9 bases, with 10 bases left in between. The CDR3 is 13 amino acids. Germline CDR1 is MNHNY and CDR2 is SVGAGI (reference sequence). The CDR3 sequence: CASSYSGEPTQYF. DNA of the CDR3: TGTGCCAGCAGTTACTCCGGGGAACCAACGCAGTATTTT.

This clonotype showed up many times. The J gene is TRBJ1-2, the V gene TRBV6-6; D unresolved. Per the germline V gene, CDR1 is MNHNY and CDR2 is SVGAGI (reference sequence). Trimming took off 0 bases at V and 0 bases at J, with 5 bases between the two ends. The CDR3 totals 14 residues. The chain's CDR3 is CASSYSPTNYGYTF. For the CDR3, the DNA is TGTGCCAGCAGTTACTCGCCGACTAACTATGGCTACACCTTC.

This clonotype was recorded at least ten times. The CDR3 nucleotides read TGTGCCAGCAGCCCAGTGGGCTGGTGGGAGACCCAGTACTTC. Its protein is CASSPVGWWETQYF. This chain joins TRBV7-8 and TRBJ2-5; D not resolved. This CDR3 is built from 14 residues. Germline CDR1 and CDR2: SGHVS and FQNEAQ. V was cut by 5 bases and J by 5 bases, with 15 bases left in between.

This clonotype qualifies as medium-sized. The chain links TRBV15 to TRBJ2-7, with D possibly being TRBD1 or TRBD2 (5 bases each). The CDR3 has 14 residues. V lost 8 bases, J lost 5 bases, and 19 bases lay in between. Per germline, CDR1 LNHNV and CDR2 YYDKDF (reference sequence). Here the CDR3 reads CATRLGAGSHEQYF. The CDR3, as DNA: TGTGCCACCCGGCTGGGAGCAGGGAGCCACGAGCAGTACTTC.